The entry that follows covers one T cell receptor (beta chain) sequence. Germline V CDR1 and CDR2: SGHTA, FQGNSA. The CDR3 covers 15 residues. The ends lost 3 bases at V and 4 bases at J; junction bases unmatched: 6. Original analysis: Amplification with reference gene primers provided the estimates of nucleated cell counts. TCRdb keeps only in-frame clones here, not all; method: immunoSEQ multiplex PCR. V, J and clone size derive from that table, while D and trimming were established from the DNA sequence. Among around 290,000 clones listed, approximately 93% were seen once. This record comes from a study of blood T cell repertoires in COVID-19.

Specimen: peripheral blood. The V and J genes are TRBV7-2 and TRBJ2-1; the match to TRBD2 covers 7 bases. This TCR came from a woman in her thirties with COVID-19, enrolled during active disease. CDR3 sequence (DNA): TGTGCCAGCAGCTTCTTGCTAGCGGAATACAATGAGCAGTTCTTC. This gives the protein CASSFLLAEYNEQFF.